This TCR beta chain was identified in a study of Ad26.COV2.S vaccination and SARS-CoV-2 variants. Trimming cost V 0 bases and J 5 bases, with 8 bases left between them. Germline V gene sequence: CDR1 LNHNV, CDR2 YYDKDF (reference sequence). The CDR3 has 13 amino acids. Treatment in this sample: about 20 received Ad26.COV2.S at low or high dose, single or two shots; about 5 received placebo; per-sample allocation not given. Day 63 after the first vaccine or placebo injection was the time point for sampling. The repertoire was sequenced with immunoSEQ multiplex PCR; TCRdb's copy has only in-frame clones and lacks some. The data contain roughly 300,000 clones, roughly 90% of them singletons.

The sequence was obtained from a person between 18 and 65 years old who received the Ad26.COV2.S COVID-19 vaccine or a placebo. The specimen comprised peripheral blood, sampled in a trial of Ad26.COV2.S vaccine versus placebo. This chain joins TRBV15 and TRBJ2-7; D call uncertain. CDR3 region: CATSREGSHEQYF. In nucleotides, the CDR3 is TGTGCCACCAGCAGAGAAGGGTCCCACGAGCAGTACTTC.